A selection of T cell receptor beta chains follows, all from one sample in a study of blood T cell repertoires in COVID-19. Method: immunoSEQ multiplex PCR; TCRdb's copy keeps in-frame clones and lacks some. This table holds some 100,000 clones, more than 75% found once. Source material: peripheral blood. The receptors originated from a woman aged 25 to 39 with acute or convalescent COVID-19. The CDR3 runs from the conserved cysteine through the conserved F or W. The order of the fields is CDR3 length, clone size, V gene, D gene, J gene, CDR3 DNA, CDR3 protein. A D gene is named only where the DNA matches it firmly. Only part of the rows carry a size: once, few, many, or a class if the clone is expanded.

len: 13
abundance: .
v_gene: TRBV30
d_gene: TRBD1
j_gene: TRBJ1-5
CDR3nt: TGTGCCTGGGCCCGGGACAGGGATGGGCCCCAGCATTTT
CDR3aa: CAWARDRDGPQHF

len: 12
abundance: .
v_gene: TRBV12-5
d_gene: TRBD1
j_gene: TRBJ1-2
CDR3nt: TGTGCTAGTGGCCCTGACAGGGGTGGAGCCACCTTC
CDR3aa: CASGPDRGGATF

len: 16
abundance: few
v_gene: TRBV5-1
d_gene: .
j_gene: TRBJ1-2
CDR3nt: TGCGCCAGCAGCTTGTCGGACAGCGCAACGACCTATGGCTACACCTTC
CDR3aa: CASSLSDSATTYGYTF

len: 15
abundance: .
v_gene: TRBV29-1
d_gene: .
j_gene: TRBJ1-2
CDR3nt: TGCAGCGTTCAAGCCCCGAGTTGGTCGGGATATGGCTACACCTTC
CDR3aa: CSVQAPSWSGYGYTF

len: 16
abundance: few
v_gene: TRBV10-3
d_gene: TRBD2
j_gene: TRBJ2-1
CDR3nt: TGTGCCATCAGTGATTCAGGACTAGCCGGGCACAATGAGCAGTTCTTC
CDR3aa: CAISDSGLAGHNEQFF

len: 14
abundance: .
v_gene: TRBV28
d_gene: .
j_gene: TRBJ1-3
CDR3nt: TGTGCCAGCAGTTTAAAACTAGGTGGAAACACCATATATTTT
CDR3aa: CASSLKLGGNTIYF

len: 15
abundance: few
v_gene: TRBV6-5
d_gene: TRBD1
j_gene: TRBJ2-7
CDR3nt: TGTGCCAGCAGTCCCCCGGGACAGTCCTTCTACGAGCAGTACTTC
CDR3aa: CASSPPGQSFYEQYF

len: 15
abundance: .
v_gene: TRBV5-8
d_gene: .
j_gene: TRBJ1-6
CDR3nt: TGTGCCAGCACCCGTGGGCAGGAGGGTGGGTCACCCCTCCACTTT
CDR3aa: CASTRGQEGGSPLHF

len: 13
abundance: .
v_gene: TRBV13
d_gene: .
j_gene: TRBJ1-1
CDR3nt: TGTGCCAGCAGCTTAAACGGGAACACTGAAGCTTTCTTT
CDR3aa: CASSLNGNTEAFF

len: 13
abundance: .
v_gene: TRBV29-1
d_gene: .
j_gene: TRBJ1-4
CDR3nt: TGCAGCGCCCAATGGCAAGCTAATGAAAAACTGTTTTTT
CDR3aa: CSAQWQANEKLFF